This is a list of T cell receptor beta chains from one sample in a study of molecular identifiers for immune sequencing clone quantification. One entry per CDR3 protein, called by TCRdb with MiXCR from the PCR reads. Counted here are about 9,700 distinct CDR3 sequences, approximately 20% occurring once; the ten biggest clones make up about 1.5%. The sequencing sample was made of naive CD8+ T cells from blood, with Jurkat cell RNA spiked in. The receptors were gathered from a human donor in good health. Some libraries in this study had Jurkat cell RNA spiked in. The CDR3 runs from the conserved cysteine through the conserved F or W. The order of the fields is CDR3 DNA, CDR3 protein, CDR3 length, J gene, D gene, clone size, V gene. A D gene is named only where the DNA matches it firmly. Clone size appears in some rows only: once, few, many, or a class for an expanded clone.

CDR3 DNA: TGTGCCAGCAGTTCCCCGTACCAAGAGACCCAGTACTTC
CDR3 protein: CASSSPYQETQYF
CDR3 length: 13
J gene: TRBJ2-5
D gene: NA
clone size: many
V gene: TRBV27

CDR3 DNA: TGTGCCAGCAGTAACCGGGACAGAGTTTACGAGCAGTACTTC
CDR3 protein: CASSNRDRVYEQYF
CDR3 length: 14
J gene: TRBJ2-7
D gene: TRBD1
clone size: NA
V gene: TRBV7-9

CDR3 DNA: TGTGCCAGCAGTGAAACCGGGCAGGAACGAGGGACCCAGTACTTC
CDR3 protein: CASSETGQERGTQYF
CDR3 length: 15
J gene: TRBJ2-5
D gene: NA
clone size: few
V gene: TRBV25-1

CDR3 DNA: TGTGCCAGCAGTGAGCCAGCGGGCGACCAAGAGACCCAGTACTTC
CDR3 protein: CASSEPAGDQETQYF
CDR3 length: 15
J gene: TRBJ2-5
D gene: NA
clone size: few
V gene: TRBV6-1

CDR3 DNA: TGTGCCAGTAGTATATATCCGACAGGGGTTGAAAAACTGTTTTTT
CDR3 protein: CASSIYPTGVEKLFF
CDR3 length: 15
J gene: TRBJ1-4
D gene: TRBD1
clone size: many
V gene: TRBV19

CDR3 DNA: TGTGCCAGCAGCGCTAACACAGATACGCAGTATTTT
CDR3 protein: CASSANTDTQYF
CDR3 length: 12
J gene: TRBJ2-3
D gene: NA
clone size: medium-sized
V gene: TRBV9

CDR3 DNA: TGTGCCAGCACCCTTGGCAGCGTCCTACCAACCTACGAGCAGTACTTC
CDR3 protein: CASTLGSVLPTYEQYF
CDR3 length: 16
J gene: TRBJ2-7
D gene: NA
clone size: few
V gene: TRBV28

CDR3 DNA: TGTGCCAGCAGCCATAACGCGGACCTGGAGACCCAGTACTTC
CDR3 protein: CASSHNADLETQYF
CDR3 length: 14
J gene: TRBJ2-5
D gene: NA
clone size: medium-sized
V gene: TRBV3-1

CDR3 DNA: TGCAGCGTTCGGCGGAGCACAGATACGCAGTATTTT
CDR3 protein: CSVRRSTDTQYF
CDR3 length: 12
J gene: TRBJ2-3
D gene: NA
clone size: NA
V gene: TRBV29-1

CDR3 DNA: TGCGCCAGCAGCCTACCGGGGGGTCGGGCCGAGCAGTACTTC
CDR3 protein: CASSLPGGRAEQYF
CDR3 length: 14
J gene: TRBJ2-7
D gene: TRBD2
clone size: medium-sized
V gene: TRBV5-1

CDR3 DNA: TGTGCCAGCAGTCCGATACGGGGCCGGGGGGGCTACGAGCAGTACTTC
CDR3 protein: CASSPIRGRGGYEQYF
CDR3 length: 16
J gene: TRBJ2-7
D gene: TRBD2
clone size: few
V gene: TRBV27

CDR3 DNA: TGTGCCTGGAGTCCCGGACTAGCCGGTGACGAGCAGTACTTC
CDR3 protein: CAWSPGLAGDEQYF
CDR3 length: 14
J gene: TRBJ2-7
D gene: TRBD2
clone size: medium-sized
V gene: TRBV30

CDR3 DNA: TGCGCCAGCAGCCAAGGTCTGGGGGGCTGGCTGTTTTTT
CDR3 protein: CASSQGLGGWLFF
CDR3 length: 13
J gene: TRBJ1-4
D gene: NA
clone size: many
V gene: TRBV4-3

CDR3 DNA: TGTGCCAGCAGTGGGGTGGTGGCGGGAGGGGACTACGAGCAGTACTTC
CDR3 protein: CASSGVVAGGDYEQYF
CDR3 length: 16
J gene: TRBJ2-7
D gene: TRBD2
clone size: few
V gene: TRBV6-2/TRBV6-3

CDR3 DNA: TGTGCCATCAGTGAGGAGCTTAACGAGGAGCAGTACTTC
CDR3 protein: CAISEELNEEQYF
CDR3 length: 13
J gene: TRBJ2-7
D gene: NA
clone size: NA
V gene: TRBV10-3

CDR3 DNA: TGTGCCAGTAGTACGGTTATGAACACTGAAGCTTTCTTT
CDR3 protein: CASSTVMNTEAFF
CDR3 length: 13
J gene: TRBJ1-1
D gene: NA
clone size: medium-sized
V gene: TRBV19

CDR3 DNA: TGTGCCCGCTGTGACGGGACAGGGGGGTACGAGCAGTACTTC
CDR3 protein: CARCDGTGGYEQYF
CDR3 length: 14
J gene: TRBJ2-7
D gene: TRBD1
clone size: medium-sized
V gene: TRBV6-5

CDR3 DNA: TGTGCCAGCAGCTTAGTTTTCAGGGGACCTAGCACAGATACGCAGTATTTT
CDR3 protein: CASSLVFRGPSTDTQYF
CDR3 length: 17
J gene: TRBJ2-3
D gene: NA
clone size: many
V gene: TRBV13

CDR3 DNA: TGTGCCAGCAGCGTCGGACGGGGTGGTAACAATGAGCAGTTCTTC
CDR3 protein: CASSVGRGGNNEQFF
CDR3 length: 15
J gene: TRBJ2-1
D gene: NA
clone size: few
V gene: TRBV9

CDR3 DNA: TGTGCCACCAGTGATTTTTCGGGGAGAGAGACCCAGTACTTC
CDR3 protein: CATSDFSGRETQYF
CDR3 length: 14
J gene: TRBJ2-5
D gene: NA
clone size: many
V gene: TRBV24-1

CDR3 DNA: TGTGCCAGCAGCATTAGCGGGGACATGTACGAGCAGTACTTC
CDR3 protein: CASSISGDMYEQYF
CDR3 length: 14
J gene: TRBJ2-7
D gene: TRBD2
clone size: many
V gene: TRBV2

CDR3 DNA: TGTGCCAGTAGTAGATCAGGTTGGGAAGGAATTCACACAGATACGCAGTATTTT
CDR3 protein: CASSRSGWEGIHTDTQYF
CDR3 length: 18
J gene: TRBJ2-3
D gene: NA
clone size: medium-sized
V gene: TRBV19